This is a list of T cell receptor beta chains from one sample in a study of Graves' ophthalmopathy and Graves' hyperthyroidism. One entry per CDR3 protein, called by TCRdb with MiXCR from the multiplex PCR reads. The data show 650,000 to 800,000 distinct CDR3 sequences, with 35% to 45% seen just once and 3% to 3.5% held by the top ten. Sequenced input: peripheral blood. Receptors originate from an adult man with Graves' ophthalmopathy. Each CDR3 is given with its conserved first and last residue. The order of the fields is D gene, V gene, J gene, clone size, CDR3 protein, CDR3 DNA. A D gene is named only where the DNA matches it firmly. Expanded clones get a size class; other rows say once, few or many, or leave the size out.

D gene: .; V gene: TRBV2; J gene: TRBJ1-4; clone size: .; CDR3 protein: CASSLEPGLGEKLFF; CDR3 DNA: TGTGCCAGCAGCTTAGAGCCAGGGCTTGGGGAAAAACTGTTTTTT
D gene: TRBD1; V gene: TRBV10-3; J gene: TRBJ2-2; clone size: .; CDR3 protein: CAGKQGAETGELFF; CDR3 DNA: TGTGCCGGTAAACAGGGGGCCGAAACCGGGGAGCTGTTTTTT
D gene: TRBD1; V gene: TRBV12-3/TRBV12-4; J gene: TRBJ1-5; clone size: many; CDR3 protein: CASRGGRGHQPQHF; CDR3 DNA: TGTGCCAGCAGAGGCGGCAGGGGGCATCAGCCCCAGCATTTT
D gene: .; V gene: TRBV10-3; J gene: TRBJ1-2; clone size: few; CDR3 protein: CATLGGLGNTF; CDR3 DNA: TGTGCCACCCTCGGGGGGCTAGGAAACACCTTC
D gene: TRBD1; V gene: TRBV20-1; J gene: TRBJ1-5; clone size: .; CDR3 protein: CSAVSGTGDQPQHF; CDR3 DNA: TGCAGTGCCGTTTCCGGGACAGGGGATCAGCCCCAGCATTTT
D gene: TRBD2; V gene: TRBV11-1; J gene: TRBJ2-2; clone size: .; CDR3 protein: CASSPQTSSSTGELFF; CDR3 DNA: TGTGCCAGCAGCCCCCAGACTAGCTCGAGTACCGGGGAGCTGTTTTTT
D gene: .; V gene: TRBV19; J gene: TRBJ2-7; clone size: .; CDR3 protein: CASSIGVWGETYEQYF; CDR3 DNA: TGTGCCAGTAGTATCGGGGTTTGGGGAGAAACCTACGAGCAGTACTTC
D gene: .; V gene: TRBV7-9; J gene: TRBJ1-1; clone size: .; CDR3 protein: CASSYQGHTEAFF; CDR3 DNA: TGTGCCAGCAGCTATCAGGGTCACACTGAAGCTTTCTTT
D gene: .; V gene: TRBV5-1; J gene: TRBJ1-2; clone size: .; CDR3 protein: CASSWTAQGSTNYGYTF; CDR3 DNA: TGCGCCAGCAGCTGGACGGCTCAAGGCAGCACTAACTATGGCTACACCTTC
D gene: TRBD1; V gene: TRBV27; J gene: TRBJ1-2; clone size: few; CDR3 protein: CASRVRGGQIYGYTF; CDR3 DNA: TGTGCCAGCAGGGTTAGGGGGGGACAGATCTATGGCTACACCTTC
D gene: .; V gene: TRBV12-3/TRBV12-4; J gene: TRBJ1-1; clone size: .; CDR3 protein: CASSLGGGGYNEAFF; CDR3 DNA: TGTGCCAGCAGTTTAGGAGGGGGGGGGTACAATGAAGCTTTCTTT
D gene: TRBD1; V gene: TRBV6-5; J gene: TRBJ1-5; clone size: many; CDR3 protein: CASRGRTGGSNQPQHF; CDR3 DNA: TGTGCCAGCAGGGGGCGGACAGGGGGAAGCAATCAGCCCCAGCATTTT
D gene: .; V gene: TRBV6-1; J gene: TRBJ1-1; clone size: .; CDR3 protein: CASSHQMGWGTEAFF; CDR3 DNA: TGTGCCAGCAGTCATCAAATGGGCTGGGGCACTGAAGCTTTCTTT
D gene: TRBD2; V gene: TRBV27; J gene: TRBJ2-7; clone size: few; CDR3 protein: CASSAGTSMNEQYF; CDR3 DNA: TGTGCCAGCAGTGCCGGGACTAGCATGAACGAGCAGTACTTC
D gene: .; V gene: TRBV4-1; J gene: TRBJ1-1; clone size: .; CDR3 protein: CASSQGGLLSIMNTEAFF; CDR3 DNA: TGCGCCAGCAGCCAAGGGGGGCTACTCTCTATTATGAACACTGAAGCTTTCTTT
D gene: .; V gene: TRBV6-1; J gene: TRBJ1-1; clone size: few; CDR3 protein: CASSGRRGSTEAFF; CDR3 DNA: TGTGCCAGCAGTGGCCGGCGGGGGAGCACTGAAGCTTTCTTT
D gene: .; V gene: TRBV29-1; J gene: TRBJ1-2; clone size: .; CDR3 protein: CSVDSSGAAAGYTF; CDR3 DNA: TGCAGCGTTGATTCGTCAGGGGCGGCGGCGGGCTACACCTTC
D gene: .; V gene: TRBV25-1; J gene: TRBJ1-2; clone size: once; CDR3 protein: CASSEFNLQGHGYTF; CDR3 DNA: TGTGCCAGCAGTGAATTCAACCTACAGGGTCATGGCTACACCTTC
D gene: TRBD2; V gene: TRBV29-1; J gene: TRBJ2-7; clone size: many; CDR3 protein: CSVVPSGTTSYEQYF; CDR3 DNA: TGCAGCGTGGTTCCCTCCGGGACTACTTCCTACGAGCAGTACTTC
D gene: .; V gene: TRBV3-2; J gene: TRBJ2-5; clone size: few; CDR3 protein: CASSHTGAQETQYF; CDR3 DNA: TGTGCCAGCAGCCATACAGGCGCACAAGAGACCCAGTACTTC
D gene: .; V gene: TRBV7-2; J gene: TRBJ2-7; clone size: many; CDR3 protein: CASSASTGMSSYEQYF; CDR3 DNA: TGTGCCAGCAGCGCGTCCACAGGGATGAGCTCCTACGAGCAGTACTTC
D gene: TRBD1; V gene: TRBV5-6; J gene: TRBJ2-7; clone size: .; CDR3 protein: CASSLGDRDYDQYF; CDR3 DNA: TGTGCCAGCAGCTTGGGGGACAGAGACTACGATCAGTACTTC
D gene: .; V gene: TRBV4-1; J gene: TRBJ2-7; clone size: .; CDR3 protein: CASSQVLAEGLYF; CDR3 DNA: TGCGCCAGCAGCCAGGTACTAGCTGAGGGCCTGTACTTC
D gene: .; V gene: TRBV7-9; J gene: TRBJ2-6; clone size: .; CDR3 protein: CASSPTTGANVLTF; CDR3 DNA: TGTGCCAGCAGCCCTACGACAGGGGCCAACGTCCTGACTTTC
D gene: TRBD1; V gene: TRBV19; J gene: TRBJ1-6; clone size: many; CDR3 protein: CASGGGQELNSPLHF; CDR3 DNA: TGTGCCAGCGGGGGGGGACAGGAACTTAATTCACCCCTCCACTTT
D gene: TRBD1; V gene: TRBV7-2; J gene: TRBJ2-5; clone size: many; CDR3 protein: CASSSHGTVRRYQETQYF; CDR3 DNA: TGTGCCAGCAGCTCCCACGGGACAGTCCGCCGGTACCAAGAGACCCAGTACTTC
D gene: .; V gene: TRBV14; J gene: TRBJ2-7; clone size: many; CDR3 protein: CASSQRYYEQYF; CDR3 DNA: TGTGCCAGCAGCCAAAGGTACTACGAGCAGTACTTC
D gene: .; V gene: TRBV5-4; J gene: TRBJ1-4; clone size: .; CDR3 protein: CASSLAGRSNEKLFF; CDR3 DNA: TGTGCCAGCAGCTTGGCAGGCAGATCCAATGAAAAACTGTTTTTT
D gene: .; V gene: TRBV10-3; J gene: TRBJ1-2; clone size: .; CDR3 protein: CAISESMGAHGYTF; CDR3 DNA: TGTGCCATCAGTGAGTCGATGGGGGCTCACGGCTACACCTTC
D gene: .; V gene: TRBV2; J gene: TRBJ1-2; clone size: many; CDR3 protein: CASSEAGGPPVPNYGYTF; CDR3 DNA: TGTGCCAGCAGTGAAGCGGGGGGGCCTCCAGTCCCTAACTATGGCTACACCTTC
D gene: .; V gene: TRBV25-1; J gene: TRBJ2-7; clone size: .; CDR3 protein: CASSDPSRDEQYF; CDR3 DNA: TGTGCCAGCTCCGACCCCAGTCGGGACGAGCAGTACTTC
D gene: TRBD1; V gene: TRBV5-1; J gene: TRBJ2-7; clone size: .; CDR3 protein: CASSLTGEYSYEQYF; CDR3 DNA: TGCGCCAGCAGCTTGACAGGGGAATACTCCTACGAGCAGTACTTC
D gene: .; V gene: TRBV6-1; J gene: TRBJ2-5; clone size: .; CDR3 protein: CASSEGLGEGETQYF; CDR3 DNA: TGTGCCAGCAGTGAAGGATTGGGCGAGGGTGAGACTCAGTACTTC
D gene: .; V gene: TRBV7-9; J gene: TRBJ2-5; clone size: many; CDR3 protein: CATVGGQSPETQYF; CDR3 DNA: TGTGCCACCGTGGGGGGACAGTCCCCAGAGACCCAGTACTTC
D gene: .; V gene: TRBV2; J gene: TRBJ2-7; clone size: many; CDR3 protein: CASSEKMSRELFEQYF; CDR3 DNA: TGTGCCAGCAGTGAAAAAATGAGCAGGGAACTGTTTGAGCAGTACTTC
D gene: TRBD1; V gene: TRBV19; J gene: TRBJ1-1; clone size: many; CDR3 protein: CASSIQILDRGNTEAFF; CDR3 DNA: TGTGCCAGTAGTATACAGATCTTGGACAGGGGGAACACTGAAGCTTTCTTT
D gene: .; V gene: TRBV7-9; J gene: TRBJ1-1; clone size: once; CDR3 protein: CASSLAFGRGAFF; CDR3 DNA: TGTGCCAGCAGCTTAGCGTTCGGAAGGGGAGCTTTCTTT
D gene: .; V gene: TRBV7-2; J gene: TRBJ2-5; clone size: many; CDR3 protein: CASSPQAGGETQYF; CDR3 DNA: TGTGCCAGCAGCCCCCAAGCCGGCGGGGAGACCCAGTACTTC
D gene: .; V gene: TRBV19; J gene: TRBJ1-1; clone size: many; CDR3 protein: CASKGHLNTEAFF; CDR3 DNA: TGTGCCAGTAAGGGACATCTGAACACTGAAGCTTTCTTT
D gene: .; V gene: TRBV4-3; J gene: TRBJ2-7; clone size: many; CDR3 protein: CASSQGWGSPYEQYF; CDR3 DNA: TGCGCCAGCAGCCAAGGATGGGGCAGCCCCTACGAGCAGTACTTC
D gene: .; V gene: TRBV20-1; J gene: TRBJ1-4; clone size: many; CDR3 protein: CSARVFGRQEEKLFF; CDR3 DNA: TGCAGTGCTAGAGTATTTGGACGGCAGGAGGAAAAACTGTTTTTT
D gene: .; V gene: TRBV10-3; J gene: TRBJ2-1; clone size: .; CDR3 protein: CAISRGEQFF; CDR3 DNA: TGTGCCATCAGCCGGGGAGAGCAGTTCTTC